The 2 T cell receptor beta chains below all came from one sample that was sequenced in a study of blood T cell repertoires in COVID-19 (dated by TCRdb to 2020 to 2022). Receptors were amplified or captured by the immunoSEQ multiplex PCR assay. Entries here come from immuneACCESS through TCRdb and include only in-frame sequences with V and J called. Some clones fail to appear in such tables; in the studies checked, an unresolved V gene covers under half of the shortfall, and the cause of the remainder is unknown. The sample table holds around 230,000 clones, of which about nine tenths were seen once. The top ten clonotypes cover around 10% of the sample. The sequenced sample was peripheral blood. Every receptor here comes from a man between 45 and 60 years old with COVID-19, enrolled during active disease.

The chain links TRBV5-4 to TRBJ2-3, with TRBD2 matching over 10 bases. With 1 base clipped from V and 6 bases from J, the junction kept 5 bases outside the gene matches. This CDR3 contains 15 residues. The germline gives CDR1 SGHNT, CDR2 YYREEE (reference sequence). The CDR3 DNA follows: TGTGCCAGCAGCTTGTTGGGACTAGCGACGGATACGCAGTATTTT. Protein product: CASSLLGLATDTQYF.

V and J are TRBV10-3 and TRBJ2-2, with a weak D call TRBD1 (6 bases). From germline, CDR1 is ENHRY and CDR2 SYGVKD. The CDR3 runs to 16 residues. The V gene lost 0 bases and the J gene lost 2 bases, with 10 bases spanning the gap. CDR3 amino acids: CAISESRQENTGELFF. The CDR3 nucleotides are TGTGCCATCAGTGAGTCCAGACAGGAAAACACCGGGGAGCTGTTTTTT.